This T cell receptor beta chain is from a study of OX40 agonist ivuxolimab in advanced cancers. Across the study: From about 23 to 85 years was the age range, with a mean of around 57 years, and 65% to 90% were male. Study conclusions and caveats: At 0.1 to 3.0 mg/kg, CD4+ and CD8+ blood T cells expanded clonally by week 6. Average numbers of expanded clones were greater in CD8+ T cells than in CD4+.

Measured with immunoSEQ multiplex PCR; TCRdb has only the in-frame clones, and not every one. Among tens of thousands of clones listed, around nine tenths were seen once. To note about this clone: Its antigen remains unidentified.

The CDR3 has 19 amino acids. Germline values: CDR1 SEHNR, CDR2 FQNEAQ (reference sequence). The V and J ends lost 5 bases and 1 base, in that order; junction bases with no gene match: 19. This sequence joins TRBV7-9 and TRBJ1-2, with TRBD1 matching 7 bases. This TCR was recovered from an adult with an advanced solid tumor such as melanoma, head and neck, liver or kidney cancer. The sample in question was CD4+ or CD8+ T cells sorted from blood, obtained in a trial of the OX40 agonist ivuxolimab. This chain's CDR3 is CASSENPSRQGGYNYGYTF. The CDR3 DNA reads as TGTGCCAGCAGCGAAAATCCCTCAAGACAGGGAGGCTATAACTATGGCTACACCTTC. Full variable domain (rest looked up from reference TRBV7-9 and TRBJ1-2): DTGVSQNPRHKITKRGQNVTFRCDPISEHNRLYWYRQTLGQGPEFLTYFQNEAQLEKSRLLSDRFSAERPKGSFSTLEIQRTEQGDSAMYLCASSENPSRQGGYNYGYTFGSGTRLTVV.